The entry below describes one T cell receptor (beta chain). Its specificity is not known. The RNA, about 0.45 to 1 ug, was put through reverse transcription using random hexamers. An immunoSEQ multiplex PCR amplified TCR beta CDR3 over 54 Vbeta and 13 Jbeta. TCRdb re-analysed the immunoSEQ multiplex PCR reads in MiXCR, keeping a single row per CDR3 protein. This sample has roughly 330,000 distinct CDR3 sequences, with around 90% found just once. This entry is derived from a study of CD8 T cells in Susac syndrome. The CDR3 has 15 residues. V gave up 10 bases and J gave up 14 bases, with 29 bases separating them. CDR1 KGHDR and CDR2 SFDVKD come from the germline V gene. From blood CD8+ and CD4+ T cells, the TCR beta chain was sequenced. Negative isolation was used for CD8+ and CD4+ T cells, and FACS enrichment was applied to TEMRA cells. Study-wide points: The study acknowledged a relatively small number of individuals in its TCR sequencing and HLA analysis.

The receptor was derived from a human donor with multiple sclerosis. The sequenced sample was CD4+ T cells from PBMCs. The chain carries TRBV24-1 and TRBJ2-1, with D perhaps TRBD1 (6 bases). CDR3: CATTDRTQQAQRKFF. Here the CDR3 DNA reads TGTGCCACAACCGACAGGACCCAACAAGCCCAAAGAAAGTTCTTC.